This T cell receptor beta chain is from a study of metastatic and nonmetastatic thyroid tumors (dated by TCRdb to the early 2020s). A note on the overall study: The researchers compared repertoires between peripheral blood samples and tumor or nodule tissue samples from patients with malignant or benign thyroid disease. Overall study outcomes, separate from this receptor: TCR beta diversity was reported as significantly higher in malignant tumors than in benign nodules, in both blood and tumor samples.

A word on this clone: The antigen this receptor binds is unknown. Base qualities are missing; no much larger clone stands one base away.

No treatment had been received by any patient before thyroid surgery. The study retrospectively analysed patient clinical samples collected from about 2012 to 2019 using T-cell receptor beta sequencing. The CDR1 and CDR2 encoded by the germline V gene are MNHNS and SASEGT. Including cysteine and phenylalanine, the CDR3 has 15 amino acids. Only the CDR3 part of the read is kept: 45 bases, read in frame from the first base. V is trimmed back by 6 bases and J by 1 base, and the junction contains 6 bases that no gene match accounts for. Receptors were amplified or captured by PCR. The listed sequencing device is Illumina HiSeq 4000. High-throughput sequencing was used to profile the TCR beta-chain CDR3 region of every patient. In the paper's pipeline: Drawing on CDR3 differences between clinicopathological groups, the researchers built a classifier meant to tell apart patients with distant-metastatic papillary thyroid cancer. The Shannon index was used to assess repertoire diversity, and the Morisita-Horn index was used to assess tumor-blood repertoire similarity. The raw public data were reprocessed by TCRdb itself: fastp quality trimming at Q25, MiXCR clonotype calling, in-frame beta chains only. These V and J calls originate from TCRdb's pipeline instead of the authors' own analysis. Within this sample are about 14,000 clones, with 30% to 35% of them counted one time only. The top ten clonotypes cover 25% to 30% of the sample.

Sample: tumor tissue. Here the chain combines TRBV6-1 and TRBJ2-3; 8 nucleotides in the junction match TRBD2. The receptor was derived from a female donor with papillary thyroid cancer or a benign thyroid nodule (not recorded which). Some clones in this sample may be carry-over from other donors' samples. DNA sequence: TGTGCCAGCAGACAAACTAGCGGACGCACAGATACGCAGTATTTT. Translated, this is CASRQTSGRTDTQYF.